The clone carrying this T cell receptor beta chain was seen a handful of times. This sample is drawn from a study of OX40 agonist ivuxolimab in advanced cancers. Across the study: The eligibility criteria allowed prior anti-PD-1, anti-PD-L1 or anti-CTLA-4 therapy, and around 40% had some.

The V end was cut by 6 bases, the J end by 10 bases, with 10 bases between. Germline V gives CDR1 MNHEY, CDR2 SMNVEV (reference sequence). The CDR3 consists of 12 residues. The assay was immunoSEQ multiplex PCR, and TCRdb's table has in-frame clones only and misses some. Found here are 75,000 to 90,000 clones, about four fifths of them singletons; the top ten hold about 7%. This receptor was taken from an adult with an advanced solid tumor such as melanoma, head and neck, liver or kidney cancer. The sample in question was CD4+ or CD8+ T cells sorted from blood, obtained in a trial of the OX40 agonist ivuxolimab. The V call is TRBV27, the J call TRBJ1-6, with D perhaps matching TRBD1 (6 bases). The CDR3 region has the DNA TGTGCCAGCAGAGGGACATGGTCACCCCTCCACTTT. Its translation is CASRGTWSPLHF.